This TCR beta chain was identified in a study of shared clonotypes between healthy human individuals. Profiling relied on immunoSEQ multiplex PCR, and the TCRdb table lists in-frame clones only, not all of them. Of almost 750,000 clones in the sample, 72% were seen once. This CDR3 is 13 amino acids long. In germline, CDR1 is SGHAT, CDR2 FQNNGV. The V end lost 2 bases, the J end lost 8 bases, and 12 bases lay between the germline ends. This clone appeared a single time. The donors were adults (healthy and HIV-negative) with no recent acute infections or vaccinations. The V and J genes are TRBV11-2 and TRBJ1-2; no clear D. The TCR sequence derives from a woman younger than 45 in good health. Material: memory CD4+ T cells sorted from blood. The subset is: CD45RA-negative fraction. The CDR3 loop reads CASSLNGNRGYTF. DNA for the CDR3: TGTGCCAGCAGCTTAAATGGGAATCGGGGCTACACCTTC.